This TCR beta chain was recovered during a study of neurological immune-mediated disorders. Findings of the study overall: Private repertoires in all groups were suggested by the finding that expanded clones across subjects shared no CDR3 amino acid sequences. HTLV-1-associated myelopathy had the most TCR clonal expansion, whereas multiple sclerosis had the least (lower than in healthy controls).

As for the cDNA, it was generated by 5'RACE with 10-nucleotide random UMIs. TCRdb passed the 5' RACE reads through MiXCR, listing each CDR3 protein once. This sample has 55,000 to 70,000 distinct CDR3 sequences, with roughly an eighth found just once. Healthy controls were blood bank volunteers in Maryland, USA. This clonotype has ten or more counts. What it binds is not known. The TCR was taken from a man in his fifties or sixties in good health. The sample comprised PBMCs.

The CDR3 reads CASSGQGEQFF. CDR3 sequence (DNA): TGTGCCAGCAGTGGACAGGGGGAGCAGTTCTTC. J is TRBJ2-1 and V is TRBV2; 8 bases are shared with TRBD1. The CDR3 is made up of 11 amino acids. V shed 4 bases and J 10 bases; nucleotides not matched to a gene: 0. Germline lookup yields CDR1 SNHLY and CDR2 FYNNEI.